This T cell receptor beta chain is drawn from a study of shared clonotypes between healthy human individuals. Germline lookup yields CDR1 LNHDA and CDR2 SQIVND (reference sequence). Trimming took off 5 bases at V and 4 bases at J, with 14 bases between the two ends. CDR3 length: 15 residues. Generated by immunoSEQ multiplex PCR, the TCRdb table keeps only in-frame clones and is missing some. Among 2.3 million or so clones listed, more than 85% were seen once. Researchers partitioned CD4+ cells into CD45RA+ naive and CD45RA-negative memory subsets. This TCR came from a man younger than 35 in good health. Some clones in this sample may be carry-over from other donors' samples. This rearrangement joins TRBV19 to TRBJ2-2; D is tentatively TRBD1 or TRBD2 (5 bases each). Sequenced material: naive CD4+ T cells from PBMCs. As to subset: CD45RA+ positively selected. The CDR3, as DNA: TGTGCCAGTAGTGGGGGACGGACAACCACCGGGGAGCTGTTTTTT. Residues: CASSGGRTTTGELFF.